This T cell receptor (beta chain) was retrieved from a study of blood T cells in healthy people across ages. This CDR3 comprises 15 residues. V lost 3 bases, J lost 1 base, and 4 bases stayed unmatched. Germline V CDR1 and CDR2: ENHRY, SYGVKD. A second PCR, run for roughly 7 to 11 cycles, used a sample-barcoded 5' primer plus a J-beta primer mix. MiXCR, applied by TCRdb to the 5' RACE reads, yields one record per CDR3 protein. The profile covers 540,000 or so distinct CDR3 sequences, with around 48% appearing a single time and roughly 25% taken by the ten largest. The chain recombines TRBV10-3 with TRBJ1-1; 8 nucleotides line up with TRBD1. This receptor was identified in a man at least 80 years old in good health. Specimen: blood. This chain's CDR3 is CAISERQGPNTEAFF. CDR3 bases: TGTGCCATCAGTGAAAGACAGGGGCCGAACACTGAAGCTTTCTTT.